The next 9 T cell receptor beta chains were all read from a single sample in a study of HIV-infected children after antiretroviral therapy interruption. As for treatment: PENTA 11 planned treatment interruption arm or continuous ART arm. A 3' RACE protocol on RNA, with unique molecular identifiers, produced the TCR library. In TCRdb, the 3' RACE reads were re-called with MiXCR into one record per CDR3 protein. This sample yields fewer than 100,000 distinct CDR3 sequences, of which approximately 6.9% are seen a single time; around 1.1% belongs to the top ten. The sequencing used CD45RA+ CD4+ T cells from PBMCs, pooled from several time points, collected from a donor given antiretroviral therapy, either interrupted or continuous. Subset specified: naive CD4+ CD45RA+ CD45RO- T cells. These receptors were taken from a pool of human donors with HIV.

By share, this clonotype ranks as medium-sized (0.01 to 0.1%). The V gene is TRBV23-1, the J gene TRBJ1-1; D possibly corresponds to TRBD1 (6 bases). TRBV23-1 is known as an ORF, though its function is uncertain. The CDR3 runs to 17 residues. Trimming cost V 9 bases and J 3 bases, with 26 bases left between them. The CDR3 is CASSPLDRNLPHTEAFF. The CDR3 DNA follows: TGCGCCAGTTCCCCCCTAGACAGGAATCTTCCCCACACTGAAGCTTTCTTT.

This clonotype was seen repeatedly, ten times or more. This chain links TRBV25-1 with TRBJ1-5; D call uncertain. Trimming stripped 6 bases from V and 0 bases from J, with 24 bases between. The germline V gene encodes CDR1 MGHDK and CDR2 SYGVNS. This CDR3 is 19 amino acids long. This chain's CDR3 is CASSSSTPAVFHSNQPQHF. Here the CDR3 DNA reads TGTGCCAGCAGCTCGTCCACCCCAGCGGTTTTTCATAGCAATCAGCCCCAGCATTTT.

This clonotype was seen repeatedly, ten times or more. The junction differs from germline at one of its ends, possibly a read error. This sequence joins TRBV28 and TRBJ2-5; 9 bases line up with TRBD1. CDR3 size: 11 residues. Germline loops: CDR1 MDHEN, CDR2 SYDVKM. For the CDR3, the DNA is TGTGCCAGCAGCTCGGACAGGGGATGGAGGTTC. Its protein is CASSSDRGWRF.

This clonotype occurred a few times. The gene calls are TRBV9 and TRBJ2-5, with 8 bases that match TRBD2. Germline V gives CDR1 SGDLS, CDR2 YYNGEE. V shed 0 bases, J shed 2 bases, and the junction held 9 bases outside the gene matches. The CDR3 totals 17 residues. The chain's CDR3 is CASSVAHRGGWQETQYF. Written as DNA, the CDR3 is TGTGCCAGCAGCGTAGCTCACCGGGGGGGCTGGCAAGAGACCCAGTACTTC.

This clonotype was observed at least ten times. This rearrangement joins TRBV7-9 to TRBJ2-7; D not resolved. CDR1 and CDR2 (germline): SEHNR, FQNEAQ (reference sequence). CDR3 size: 11 residues. Trimming took 5 bases from V and 5 from J, leaving 7 bases between them. The CDR3 DNA sequence: TGTGCCAGCAGCCCACAGAACGAGCAGTACTTC. Amino acid sequence: CASSPQNEQYF.

This clonotype was counted only a few times. The gene calls are TRBV7-8 and TRBJ2-5, with 9 bases aligning to TRBD2. The CDR3 covers 16 residues. Trimming took 1 base from V and 4 from J; bases not matched to a gene: 7. Germline CDR1 SGHVS, CDR2 FQNEAQ. The CDR3 nucleotides read TGTGCCAGCAGCTTAGGGCTAGCGGGATCGCGAGAGACCCAGTACTTC. Encoded protein: CASSLGLAGSRETQYF.

The chain has TRBV12-3 or TRBV12-4 and TRBJ2-7; possibly TRBD1 for D (6 bases). The CDR3 extends over 14 amino acids. Trimming removed 7 bases from V and 2 bases from J, with 15 bases in between. For the CDR3, the DNA is TGTGCCAGCAACCCCCAGGGGAACACCTACGAGCAGTACTTC. Amino acid sequence: CASNPQGNTYEQYF.

In its sample, this clonotype was seen many times. This chain links TRBV2 with TRBJ1-2; 8 bases are a match to TRBD1. The germline CDR1 and CDR2 sequences are SNHLY and FYNNEI. Unmatched junction bases numbered 9, after V lost 6 bases and J lost 9 bases. The CDR3 consists of 13 residues. CDR3 protein: CASSEGQVLSYTF. Written as DNA, the CDR3 is TGTGCCAGCAGCGAGGGACAGGTGTTGAGCTACACCTTC.

This clonotype came up a few times. The chain carries TRBV2 and TRBJ2-1, with 7 bases fitting TRBD2. V lost 0 bases and J lost 3; bases outside the gene matches: 5. Germline V lookup: CDR1 SNHLY, CDR2 FYNNEI. The CDR3 has 16 residues. DNA of the CDR3: TGTGCCAGCAGTGAAGCCCCAGCGGGATTCTACAATGAGCAGTTCTTC. This sequence encodes CASSEAPAGFYNEQFF.